This TCR beta chain was observed in a study of tumor-infiltrating lymphocytes in primary liver carcinoma. The CDR3 is 15 residues long. Note on this clonotype: One junction end disagrees with the germline gene, perhaps due to a read error.

Total RNA amounting to roughly 450 ng was the source from which TCR beta cDNA was made with a constant-region primer. Amplification in three nested multiplex PCR rounds with slightly modified ARM-PCR gave rise to TCR beta libraries. TRBV1-TRBV30 forward primers paired with a C-beta reverse primer drove the first two PCR rounds, 10 cycles each. One entry per CDR3 protein results from TCRdb running MiXCR on the multiplex PCR reads. This sample has 300,000 to 400,000 distinct CDR3 sequences, with less than 75% found just once. Unsorted whole blood supplied the blood RNA, and germline DNA was isolated too.

Sequencing was done on a sample of peripheral blood. The chain combines TRBV12-3 or TRBV12-4 with TRBJ2-3, with D perhaps matching TRBD2 (6 bases). This clonotype was sampled from a man between 40 and 49 years old with primary liver carcinoma and hepatitis B virus infection. The CDR3 DNA reads as TGTACCAGCAGTTTACCAGCGGGTAGCACAGATACACAGTATTTT. Its translation: CTSSLPAGSTDTQYF.